What follows are 7 T cell receptor beta chains derived from one specimen sequenced in a study of T cells after yellow fever vaccination. TCRdb independently ran MiXCR on the 5' RACE reads; one entry per CDR3 protein. The table has under 550,000 distinct CDR3 sequences, 21% seen once. The sample was PBMCs, taken roughly 20 days after the first yellow fever vaccination. The receptors were sampled from a man aged 18-30 years who received the YFV17D yellow fever vaccine.

The rearrangement uses TRBV7-9 and TRBJ2-7; maybe TRBD1 (6 bases). This CDR3 comprises 15 residues. V was trimmed by 3 bases and J by 2 bases, leaving 14 bases between them. CDR1 and CDR2 from the germline V gene are SEHNR and FQNEAQ (reference sequence). The CDR3 coding sequence is TGTGCCAGCAGCTTCCCGGGACACGAGACCTACGAGCAGTACTTC. Protein product: CASSFPGHETYEQYF.

This clonotype was seen a handful of times. The J gene is TRBJ1-1, the V gene TRBV20-1; maybe TRBD1 (5 bases). The V end was cut by 0 bases, the J end by 6 bases, with 11 bases between. The CDR3 runs 13 residues. Germline CDR1 reads DFQATT; CDR2 reads SNEGSKA (reference sequence). The CDR3 protein is CSARDGGSSEAFF. The CDR3 DNA is TGCAGTGCTAGAGACGGGGGTTCTTCTGAAGCTTTCTTT.

The J gene is TRBJ2-3, the V gene TRBV6-1; D is uncertain. Germline V gene lookup returns CDR1 MNHNS and CDR2 SASEGT. Trimming pared 0 bases from V and 0 bases from J, leaving 7 bases between. The length of the CDR3 is 15 residues. The CDR3 nucleotides are TGTGCCAGCAGTGAAGCTCAGGTTAGCACAGATACGCAGTATTTT. It encodes CASSEAQVSTDTQYF.

V and J are TRBV20-1 and TRBJ2-4; D ambiguous. Germline assignment: CDR1 DFQATT and CDR2 SNEGSKA (reference sequence). The CDR3 loop spans 13 amino acids. Trimming stripped 5 bases from V and 5 bases from J, with 13 bases between. CDR3 loop: CSAPFPTENIQYF. CDR3 in DNA: TGCAGTGCTCCCTTCCCCACAGAAAACATTCAGTACTTC.

The rearrangement joins TRBV7-2 to TRBJ1-5; D uncertain. This CDR3 is 16 amino acids long. Germline CDR1 and CDR2: SGHTA and FQGNSA. V lost 5 bases to trimming and J lost 1 base, with 15 bases between them. In DNA form, the CDR3 reads TGTGCCAGCAGCGGGATGGCGGGAGGGAGCAATCAGCCCCAGCATTTT. Its protein product is CASSGMAGGSNQPQHF. Full variable domain (missing parts from reference TRBV7-2 and TRBJ1-5): GAGVSQSPSNKVTEKGKDVELRCDPISGHTALYWYRQSLGQGLEFLIYFQGNSAPDKSGLPSDRFSAERTGGSVSTLTIQRTQQEDSAVYLCASSGMAGGSNQPQHFGDGTRLSIL.

This clonotype was seen more than once but under ten times. The rearrangement joins TRBV5-1 to TRBJ2-1; 8 nucleotides line up with TRBD1. With 3 bases clipped from V and 4 bases from J, the junction kept 6 bases outside the gene matches. The germline CDR1 and CDR2 sequences are SGHRS and YFSETQ. The CDR3 spans 15 residues. The CDR3: CASSSDRVGYNEQFF. The CDR3 region has the DNA TGCGCCAGCAGCTCGGACAGGGTGGGGTACAATGAGCAGTTCTTC.

This clonotype was seen a few times. The rearrangement joins TRBV6-5 to TRBJ1-2; 8 bases are shared with TRBD1. V shed 0 bases, J shed 8 bases, and the junction held 8 bases outside the gene matches. Germline V lookup: CDR1 MNHEY, CDR2 SVGAGI. This CDR3 is 15 amino acids long. The CDR3 DNA reads as TGTGCCAGCAGTTACTCCCTCAGGGGGCATGAAGGCTACACCTTC. Translating it yields CASSYSLRGHEGYTF.